The 27 T cell receptor beta chains reported below all come from one sample, sequenced in a study of cytomegalovirus exposure and HLA in healthy donors. PCR used 60 Vbeta primers and 13 Jbeta primers. The protocol was immunoSEQ multiplex PCR, while the TCRdb copy is restricted to in-frame clones and leaves out a portion. Found here are about 190,000 clones, about four fifths of them singletons; the top ten hold roughly 10%. What was sequenced was PBMCs. These receptors were collected from a woman aged 45-65 years in good health and CMV-seropositive.

The V call is TRBV4-3, the J call TRBJ1-2; D not certain. The CDR3 consists of 14 residues. Between the trimmed V and J ends, which lost 3 bases and 11 bases, there was a span of 19 bases. CDR1 is LGHNA and CDR2 is YSLEER in the germline V gene. Written as DNA, the CDR3 is TGCGCCAGCAGCCATGAAAGCCTCGACTCCTATTACACCTTC. It translates to CASSHESLDSYYTF.

The V gene is TRBV7-2, the J gene TRBJ2-7, with 10 bases that match TRBD2. Germline lookup yields CDR1 SGHTA and CDR2 FQGNSA. V shed 1 base and J 4 bases; nucleotides not matched to a gene: 4. The CDR3 covers 15 residues. The CDR3 bases are TGTGCCAGCAGCTTAGTAGCGGGGGGTGCGTACGAGCAGTACTTC. It encodes CASSLVAGGAYEQYF.

The gene calls are TRBV14 and TRBJ2-7; D not resolved. The V gene lost 2 bases and the J gene lost 8 bases, with 19 bases spanning the gap. The germline CDR1 and CDR2 sequences are SGHDN and FVKESK. CDR3 length equals 15 residues. This chain's CDR3 is CASSQSVDSLAKQYF. The DNA for the CDR3 is TGTGCCAGCAGCCAATCGGTCGATAGCTTGGCTAAGCAGTACTTC.

The genes are TRBV7-2 and TRBJ2-7, with a weak D call TRBD1 (5 bases). The CDR3 runs to 12 residues. Between the trimmed V and J ends, which lost 3 bases and 6 bases, there was a span of 9 bases. From germline, CDR1 is SGHTA and CDR2 FQGNSA. Written as DNA, the CDR3 is TGTGCCAGCAGCTTCCAGGGCTGCGAGCAGTACTTC. Its protein product is CASSFQGCEQYF.

The V call is TRBV4-3, the J call TRBJ2-1, with a weak D call TRBD2 (6 bases). This CDR3 is built from 17 residues. Germline V CDR1 and CDR2: LGHNA, YSLEER. Between the trimmed V and J ends, which lost 2 bases and 8 bases, there was a span of 22 bases. The CDR3, as DNA: TGCGCCAGCAGCCAAACCCCCGGGGACTTGTTAGTCGATGAGCAGTTCTTC. The encoded protein is CASSQTPGDLLVDEQFF.

This rearrangement joins TRBV5-1 to TRBJ1-2, with 10 bases that match TRBD1. The V gene end was trimmed by 4 bases and the J gene end by 7 bases; junction bases not matched to a gene: 7. This CDR3 region has 14 residues. CDR1 and CDR2 (germline): SGHRS, YFSETQ. For the CDR3, the DNA is TGCGCCAGCAGCAGAGACAGGGGGCAAAGTGGCTACACCTTC. Translated, it gives CASSRDRGQSGYTF.

V is TRBV28 and J is TRBJ2-7, with D perhaps matching TRBD2 (5 bases). Germline V CDR1 and CDR2: MDHEN, SYDVKM. The CDR3 totals 12 residues. CDR3 bases: TGTGGGGCGGGCACGGTCGTGAGTGAGCAGTACTTC. Translation gives CGAGTVVSEQYF.

The chain couples TRBV7-2 to TRBJ1-1; maybe TRBD1 (6 bases). This CDR3 is built from 14 residues. Deletions cut 5 bases from V and 1 base from J, with 11 bases between. Germline V gene lookup returns CDR1 SGHTA and CDR2 FQGNSA. CDR3 sequence (DNA): TGTGCCAGCAGCACAGGGTGGGCGAACACTGAAGCTTTCTTT. Protein sequence: CASSTGWANTEAFF.

The chain joins TRBV4-1 to TRBJ2-1, with D hard to call. The CDR3 has 13 amino acids. Trimming cost V 1 base and J 9 bases, with 10 bases left between them. CDR1 and CDR2 (germline): MGHRA, YSYEKL. The CDR3 here is CASSQAPRSEQFF. In DNA form, the CDR3 reads TGCGCCAGCAGCCAAGCTCCGAGGAGTGAGCAGTTCTTC.

V usage is TRBV11-2 and J usage is TRBJ2-5; TRBD1 agrees at 7 bases. V lost 4 bases, J lost 5 bases, and 4 bases stayed unmatched. This CDR3 is built from 13 residues. The germline CDR1 and CDR2 sequences are SGHAT and FQNNGV. The CDR3 DNA sequence: TGTGCCAGCAGCTACCAGGGGGTGGAGACCCAGTACTTC. It is translated as CASSYQGVETQYF. The full variable domain, with the rest looked up from reference TRBV11-2 and TRBJ2-5, is EAGVAQSPRYKIIEKRQSVAFWCNPISGHATLYWYQQILGQGPKLLIQFQNNGVVDDSQLPKDRFSAERLKGVDSTLKIQPAKLEDSAVYLCASSYQGVETQYFGPGTRLLVL.

The table lists this clone with a few counts. This rearrangement joins TRBV10-3 to TRBJ1-2; D unclear. The CDR3 is 16 amino acids. The V end was cut by 4 bases, the J end by 0 bases, with 15 bases between. From germline, CDR1 is ENHRY and CDR2 SYGVKD. CDR3 loop: CAISVQAGIANYGYTF. For the CDR3, the DNA is TGTGCCATCAGTGTTCAGGCAGGTATTGCTAACTATGGCTACACCTTC.

This clone has a single count. V and J are TRBV19 and TRBJ1-1; TRBD1 might be the D (6 bases). Trimming removed 5 bases from V and 0 bases from J, with 16 bases in between. Per germline, CDR1 LNHDA and CDR2 SQIVND (reference sequence). This CDR3 is built from 16 residues. CDR3 amino acids: CASSRRTVTMNTEAFF. The CDR3 DNA sequence: TGTGCCAGTAGTCGTCGGACAGTAACCATGAACACTGAAGCTTTCTTT.

The CDR3 DNA is TGTGCCAGTAGTATTCAGGGCTACAATTCACCCCTCCACTTT. Translating gives CASSIQGYNSPLHF. The rearrangement joins TRBV19 to TRBJ1-6; D perhaps matches TRBD1 (5 bases). The CDR3 has 14 amino acids. From germline, CDR1 is LNHDA and CDR2 SQIVND (reference sequence). The V end lost 3 bases, the J end lost 7 bases, and 10 bases lay between the germline ends.

This clone was observed a few times. The chain carries TRBV19 and TRBJ1-1, with a weak D call TRBD1 (5 bases). V was clipped by 0 bases and J by 10 bases, with 30 bases between them. The germline CDR1 and CDR2 sequences are LNHDA and SQIVND (reference sequence). The CDR3 consists of 19 residues. The CDR3 region is CASSIEGPVTGPEPRGAFF. The CDR3, as DNA: TGTGCCAGTAGTATAGAGGGCCCCGTTACAGGACCGGAGCCTAGAGGAGCTTTCTTT.

This sequence joins TRBV23-1 and TRBJ2-2; 10 bases match TRBD1. TRBV23-1 counts as an open reading frame of uncertain function. The V gene end was trimmed by 6 bases and the J gene end by 5 bases; junction bases not matched to a gene: 21. This CDR3 is 20 amino acids long. CDR3 region: CASRLRRQGASWERTGELFF. The CDR3 DNA sequence: TGCGCCAGCAGACTGAGGAGACAGGGGGCCTCGTGGGAGAGGACCGGGGAGCTGTTTTTT.

The chain uses TRBV6-5 and TRBJ1-6; 7 bases are a match to TRBD1. The junction had 7 bases not matched to a gene; V was cut back by 6 bases and J by 5 bases. CDR1 is MNHEY, CDR2 SVGAGI, per germline. The CDR3 length is 15 residues. CDR3 sequence reads: CASRSSGTDNSPLHF. The DNA of the CDR3 is TGTGCCAGCAGGTCCTCCGGGACAGATAATTCACCCCTCCACTTT.

The chain joins TRBV7-8 to TRBJ1-1, with D hard to call. Per germline, CDR1 SGHVS and CDR2 FQNEAQ. V lost 5 bases to trimming and J lost 3 bases, with 4 bases between them. This CDR3 has 11 residues. The CDR3 region has the DNA TGTGCCAGCAGCACATACACTGAAGCTTTCTTT. It codes for CASSTYTEAFF.

The V call is TRBV2, the J call TRBJ1-2, with D possibly matching TRBD1 (6 bases). The length of the CDR3 is 14 residues. Germline CDR1 SNHLY, CDR2 FYNNEI. The V end was cut by 6 bases, the J end by 3 bases, with 14 bases between. As DNA, the CDR3 is TGTGCCAGCAGGCAAACAGGGTTCTACTATGGCTACACCTTC. Residues: CASRQTGFYYGYTF.

This clone came up a few times. J is TRBJ1-6 and V is TRBV4-1; D is uncertain. CDR3 length equals 15 residues. Germline V gene data show CDR1 as MGHRA and CDR2 as YSYEKL. Trimming removed 4 bases at V and 9 bases at J, with 16 bases between. For the CDR3, the DNA is TGCGCCAGCAGCCTAGCTTCCGGGAAGTCTTCACCCCTCCACTTT. Protein product: CASSLASGKSSPLHF.

This chain connects TRBV6-6 to TRBJ2-5, with 10 bases aligning to TRBD1. Germline V gene lookup returns CDR1 MNHNY and CDR2 SVGAGI (reference sequence). The CDR3 runs 16 residues. Losses at the gene ends were 0 bases for V and 5 bases for J; bases not matched to a gene: 6. The CDR3 loop is CASSYSKDRGRETQYF. DNA of the CDR3: TGTGCCAGCAGTTACTCAAAAGACAGGGGGCGCGAGACCCAGTACTTC.

This chain links TRBV6-6 with TRBJ1-2, with TRBD1 identical over 9 bases. The CDR3 is 16 residues long. Germline V gene data show CDR1 as MNHNY and CDR2 as SVGAGI (reference sequence). V trimming: 5 bases; J trimming: 7 bases; junction bases outside the gene matches: 14. CDR3 loop: CASSPGRDRDLTGYTF. In DNA, the CDR3 is TGTGCCAGCAGTCCCGGCCGGGACAGGGACCTCACTGGCTACACCTTC.

The V and J genes are TRBV9 and TRBJ1-2; a weak D match, TRBD1 (5 bases). In germline, CDR1 is SGDLS, CDR2 YYNGEE. The CDR3 runs to 17 residues. With 0 bases removed from V and 5 bases from J, the gap between germline ends came to 20 bases. The CDR3 sequence is CASSVDAGSGLRYGYTF. Here the CDR3 DNA reads TGTGCCAGCAGCGTAGATGCAGGGTCGGGTTTAAGGTATGGCTACACCTTC.

This chain joins TRBV7-9 and TRBJ2-7, with D tentatively TRBD2 (5 bases). The CDR3 runs to 16 residues. V was shortened by 1 base and J by 4 bases, with 17 bases between the two germline ends. CDR1 and CDR2 (germline): SEHNR, FQNEAQ (reference sequence). CDR3 nucleotides: TGTGCCAGCAGCTTAGTGCTTCGGGGTCGGCGGTACGAGCAGTACTTC. It codes for CASSLVLRGRRYEQYF.

This clone occurred a few times. The junction departs from the called germline gene at one end, perhaps through a read error. This chain links TRBV19 with TRBJ1-1, with D tentatively TRBD1 (5 bases). The germline CDR1 and CDR2 sequences are LNHDA and SQIVND (reference sequence). The length of the CDR3 is 13 residues. The chain's CDR3 is CASSIVGLPGLGF. As DNA, the CDR3 is TGTGCCAGTAGTATAGTCGGTCTCCCAGGGCTGGGATTT.

J is TRBJ1-1 and V is TRBV28; no reliable D call. CDR3 length: 13 residues. From germline, CDR1 is MDHEN and CDR2 SYDVKM. V gave up 6 bases and J gave up 1 base, with 9 bases separating them. The CDR3 coding sequence is TGTGCCAGCAGAGACCCAGGGAACACTGAAGCTTTCTTT. This sequence encodes CASRDPGNTEAFF.

V usage is TRBV5-1 and J usage is TRBJ2-7; D may be TRBD2 (6 bases). In germline, CDR1 is SGHRS, CDR2 YFSETQ. This CDR3 spans 18 amino acids. V was pared by 0 bases and J by 0 bases, with 19 bases between. CDR3 coding DNA: TGCGCCAGCAGCTTGGGGCCGGGATCGGGGGTTCTCTCCTACGAGCAGTACTTC. Protein product: CASSLGPGSGVLSYEQYF.

This clone appeared a few times. The J gene is TRBJ2-7, the V gene TRBV28, with 9 bases identical to TRBD2. V lost 5 bases and J lost 3; bases outside the gene matches: 8. The CDR3 length is 15 residues. CDR1 is MDHEN and CDR2 is SYDVKM in the germline V gene. The CDR3 region has the DNA TGTGCCAGCAGTGGACGCGGGGGGGTAAGCTACGAGCAGTACTTC. Translating gives CASSGRGGVSYEQYF.